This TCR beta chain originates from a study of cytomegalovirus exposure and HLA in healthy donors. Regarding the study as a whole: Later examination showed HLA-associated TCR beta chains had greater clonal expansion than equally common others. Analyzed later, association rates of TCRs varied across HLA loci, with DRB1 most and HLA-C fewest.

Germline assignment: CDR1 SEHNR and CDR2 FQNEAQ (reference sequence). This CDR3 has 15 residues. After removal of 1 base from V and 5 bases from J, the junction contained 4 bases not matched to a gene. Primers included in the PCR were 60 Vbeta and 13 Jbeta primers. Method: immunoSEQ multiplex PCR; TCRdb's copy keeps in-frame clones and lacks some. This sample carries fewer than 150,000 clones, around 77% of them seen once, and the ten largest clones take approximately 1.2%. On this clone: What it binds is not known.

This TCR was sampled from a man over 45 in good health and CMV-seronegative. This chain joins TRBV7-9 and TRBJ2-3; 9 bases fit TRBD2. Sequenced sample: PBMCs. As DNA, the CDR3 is TGTGCCAGCAGCTTAGGCGGGAGGGCGGAAGATACGCAGTATTTT. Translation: CASSLGGRAEDTQYF.